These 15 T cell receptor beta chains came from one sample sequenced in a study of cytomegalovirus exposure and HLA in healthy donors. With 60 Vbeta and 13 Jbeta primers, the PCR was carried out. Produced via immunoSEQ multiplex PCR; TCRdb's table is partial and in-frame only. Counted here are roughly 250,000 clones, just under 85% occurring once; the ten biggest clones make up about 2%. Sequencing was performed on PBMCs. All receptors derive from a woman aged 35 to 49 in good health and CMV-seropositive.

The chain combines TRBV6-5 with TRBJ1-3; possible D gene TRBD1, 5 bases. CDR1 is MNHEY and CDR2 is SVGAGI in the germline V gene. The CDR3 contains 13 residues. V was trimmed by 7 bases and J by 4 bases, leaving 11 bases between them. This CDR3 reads CASTGASGNTIYF. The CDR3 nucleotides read TGTGCCAGCACTGGGGCAAGCGGAAACACCATATATTTT.

In nucleotides, the CDR3 is TGTGCCTGGAGTCGGGAGTTGGGTTACGAGCAGTACTTC. Translated: CAWSRELGYEQYF. This chain uses TRBV30 with TRBJ2-7; a possible D gene is TRBD2 (6 bases). The CDR3 is 13 amino acids. V was cut by 2 bases and J by 4 bases, with 12 bases left in between. CDR1 and CDR2 from the germline V gene are GTSNPN and SVGIG (reference sequence).

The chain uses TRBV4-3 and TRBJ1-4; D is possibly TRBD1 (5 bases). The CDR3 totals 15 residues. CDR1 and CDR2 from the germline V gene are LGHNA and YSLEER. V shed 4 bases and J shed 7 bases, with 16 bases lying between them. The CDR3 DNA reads TGCGCCAGCAGCCCTCAGGGCGTGCGTGGTGAAAAACTGTTTTTT. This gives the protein CASSPQGVRGEKLFF.

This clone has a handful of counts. This CDR3 is CSAGAEKLFF. The DNA for the CDR3 is TGCAGTGCTGGGGCGGAAAAACTGTTTTTT. The V gene is TRBV20-1, the J gene TRBJ1-4, with D perhaps TRBD1 (5 bases). Germline CDR1 is DFQATT and CDR2 is SNEGSKA (reference sequence). Trimming pared 5 bases from V and 8 bases from J, leaving 6 bases between. The CDR3 is 10 amino acids.

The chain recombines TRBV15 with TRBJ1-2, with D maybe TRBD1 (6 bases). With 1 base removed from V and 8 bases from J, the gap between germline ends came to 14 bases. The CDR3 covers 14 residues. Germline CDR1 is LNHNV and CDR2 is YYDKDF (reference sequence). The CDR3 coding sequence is TGTGCCACCAGCAGAGGGGACCCCACAGGGGGCTACACCTTC. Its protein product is CATSRGDPTGGYTF.

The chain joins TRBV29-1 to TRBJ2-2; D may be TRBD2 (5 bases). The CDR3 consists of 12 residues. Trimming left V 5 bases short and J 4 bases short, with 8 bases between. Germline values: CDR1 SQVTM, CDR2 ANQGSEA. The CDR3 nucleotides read TGCAGCGTTCGGGGATTCACCGGGGAGCTGTTTTTT. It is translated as CSVRGFTGELFF.

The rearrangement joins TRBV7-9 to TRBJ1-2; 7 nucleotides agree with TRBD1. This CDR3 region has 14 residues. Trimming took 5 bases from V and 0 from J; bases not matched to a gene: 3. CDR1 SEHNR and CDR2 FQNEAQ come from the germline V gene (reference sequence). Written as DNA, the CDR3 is TGTGCCAGCAGCATGGACAGGCCTAACTATGGCTACACCTTC. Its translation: CASSMDRPNYGYTF. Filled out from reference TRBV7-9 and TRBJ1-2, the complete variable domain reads DTGVSQNPRHKITKRGQNVTFRCDPISEHNRLYWYRQTLGQGPEFLTYFQNEAQLEKSRLLSDRFSAERPKGSFSTLEIQRTEQGDSAMYLCASSMDRPNYGYTFGSGTRLTVV.

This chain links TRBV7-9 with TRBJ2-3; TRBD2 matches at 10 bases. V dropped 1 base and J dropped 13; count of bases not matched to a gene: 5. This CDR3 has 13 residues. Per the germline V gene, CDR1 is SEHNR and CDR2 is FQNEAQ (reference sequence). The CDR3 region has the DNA TGTGCCAGCAGCTTAGGTCTTGGGACTAGCGAGTATTTT. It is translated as CASSLGLGTSEYF.

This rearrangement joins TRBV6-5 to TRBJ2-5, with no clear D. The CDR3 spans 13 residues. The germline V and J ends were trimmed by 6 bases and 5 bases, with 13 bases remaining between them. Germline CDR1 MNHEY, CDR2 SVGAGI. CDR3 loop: CASSPARWETQYF. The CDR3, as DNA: TGTGCCAGCAGCCCGGCCAGGTGGGAGACCCAGTACTTC.

CDR3 coding DNA: TGTGCCAGCAGCTTACAAGACAGGGGGCACCAAGAGACCCAGTACTTC. It encodes CASSLQDRGHQETQYF. The chain has TRBV7-3 and TRBJ2-5; TRBD1 matches 10 bases. The CDR3 runs to 16 residues. The germline V gene has CDR1 SGHTA and CDR2 FQGTGA. J gave up 0 bases and V 2 bases, and 3 bases lay outside the gene matches.

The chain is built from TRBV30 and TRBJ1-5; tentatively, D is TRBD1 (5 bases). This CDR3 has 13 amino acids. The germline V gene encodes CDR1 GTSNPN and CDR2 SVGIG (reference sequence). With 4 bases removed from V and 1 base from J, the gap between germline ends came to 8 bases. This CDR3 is CAWTRGSNQPQHF. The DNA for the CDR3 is TGTGCCTGGACTCGGGGGAGCAATCAGCCCCAGCATTTT.

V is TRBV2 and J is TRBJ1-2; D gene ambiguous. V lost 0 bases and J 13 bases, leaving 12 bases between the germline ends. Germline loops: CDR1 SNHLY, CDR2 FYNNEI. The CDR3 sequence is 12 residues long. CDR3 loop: CASSEARVGGTF. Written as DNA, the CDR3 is TGTGCCAGCAGTGAAGCGCGGGTTGGCGGCACCTTC.

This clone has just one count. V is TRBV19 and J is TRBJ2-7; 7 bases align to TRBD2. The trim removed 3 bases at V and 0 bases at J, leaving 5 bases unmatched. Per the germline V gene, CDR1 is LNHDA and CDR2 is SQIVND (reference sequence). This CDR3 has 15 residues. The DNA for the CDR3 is TGTGCCAGTAGTATTAAGGGCGGGAGCTCCTACGAGCAGTACTTC. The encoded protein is CASSIKGGSSYEQYF.

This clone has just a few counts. As DNA, the CDR3 is TGTGCCAGCAGCCCCACCTCTAGCGCTACCTACGAGCAGTACTTC. Its protein is CASSPTSSATYEQYF. The chain has TRBV11-1 and TRBJ2-7; possibly TRBD2 for D (6 bases). The CDR3 has 15 residues. The V end lost 5 bases, the J end lost 2 bases, and 16 bases lay between the germline ends. Germline assignment: CDR1 SGHAT and CDR2 FQDESV (reference sequence).

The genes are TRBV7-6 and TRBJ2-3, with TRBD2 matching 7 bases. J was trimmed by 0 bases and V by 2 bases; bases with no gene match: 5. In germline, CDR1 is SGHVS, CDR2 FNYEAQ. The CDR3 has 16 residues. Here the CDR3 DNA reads TGTGCCAGCAGCTTAATTTGGCGGGAGAGCACAGATACGCAGTATTTT. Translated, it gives CASSLIWRESTDTQYF. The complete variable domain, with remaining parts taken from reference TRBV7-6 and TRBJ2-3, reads GAGVSQSPRYKVTKRGQDVALRCDPISGHVSLYWYRQALGQGPEFLTYFNYEAQQDKSGLPNDRFSAERPEGSISTLTIQRTEQRDSAMYRCASSLIWRESTDTQYFGPGTRLTVL.